Each of the 10 T cell receptor beta chains below was sequenced from the same sample in a study of T cell responses to AZD1222 COVID-19 vaccine. Repertoires were generated with immunoSEQ multiplex PCR, while TCRdb's copy carries only in-frame clones and drops some. The sample lists some 98,000 clones, about 88% occurring once. This specimen was peripheral blood, taken on day 0 of AZD1222 vaccination. The receptors derive from an adult in good health.

The gene calls are TRBV7-3 and TRBJ1-2; no clear D. The length of the CDR3 is 13 residues. V shed 2 bases and J shed 4 bases, with 8 bases lying between them. CDR1 is SGHTA, CDR2 FQGTGA, per germline. The CDR3 DNA follows: TGTGCCAGCAGCTTATCGGAGGGCTATGGCTACACCTTC. It encodes CASSLSEGYGYTF.

The genes are TRBV4-3 and TRBJ1-1; possible D gene TRBD1, 5 bases. The CDR3 is 13 amino acids. V was shortened by 8 bases and J by 5 bases, with 15 bases between the two germline ends. From germline, CDR1 is LGHNA and CDR2 YSLEER. CDR3 amino acids: CASSAGGETEAFF. The CDR3 DNA sequence: TGCGCCAGCTCGGCGGGAGGGGAGACTGAAGCTTTCTTT.

This sequence joins TRBV6-5 and TRBJ1-2; D might be TRBD1 (6 bases). The germline V and J ends were trimmed by 6 bases and 5 bases, with 10 bases remaining between them. The CDR3 runs to 12 residues. Germline CDR1 is MNHEY and CDR2 is SVGAGI. CDR3 residues: CASRDSYYGYTF. The CDR3 coding sequence is TGTGCCAGCAGGGACAGCTATTATGGCTACACCTTC.

The chain couples TRBV16 to TRBJ1-5, with D unresolved. The CDR3 loop spans 15 amino acids. Trimming cost V 1 base and J 1 base, with 8 bases left between them. CDR1 and CDR2 (germline): KGHSY, FQNENV. The chain's CDR3 is CASSQLMGSNQPQHF. The CDR3 DNA reads as TGTGCCAGCAGCCAATTAATGGGGAGCAATCAGCCCCAGCATTTT. Filled out from reference TRBV16 and TRBJ1-5, the complete variable domain reads GEEVAQTPKHLVRGEGQKAKLYCAPIKGHSYVFWYQQVLKNEFKFLISFQNENVFDETGMPKERFSAKCLPNSPCSLEIQATKLEDSAVYFCASSQLMGSNQPQHFGDGTRLSIL.

The J gene is TRBJ2-1, the V gene TRBV15, with 10 bases identical to TRBD2. The CDR3 length is 16 residues. V lost 0 bases and J lost 5; bases outside the gene matches: 4. Germline V CDR1 and CDR2: LNHNV, YYDKDF (reference sequence). The CDR3 region has the DNA TGTGCCACCAGCAGAGAACTAGCGGGGCTCAACAATGAGCAGTTCTTC. Amino acids: CATSRELAGLNNEQFF.

CDR3: CATSDSSYLYEQFF. The CDR3 bases are TGTGCCACCAGTGATTCCTCGTACCTTTATGAGCAGTTCTTC. This chain joins TRBV24-1 and TRBJ2-1; D is unresolved. The germline V gene has CDR1 KGHDR and CDR2 SFDVKD. The CDR3 has 14 amino acids. Trimming took 2 bases from V and 8 from J, leaving 12 bases between them.

The chain employs TRBV5-6 and TRBJ2-6, with a weak D call TRBD1 (6 bases). Germline V gives CDR1 SGHDT, CDR2 YYEEEE. The CDR3 loop spans 17 amino acids. With 4 bases removed from V and 0 bases from J, the gap between germline ends came to 14 bases. The CDR3 here is CASSVDSLFSGANVLTF. The CDR3 coding sequence is TGTGCCAGCAGCGTGGACAGCCTTTTCTCTGGGGCCAACGTCCTGACTTTC.

This clone has only a few counts. V gene TRBV19 combines with J gene TRBJ1-1, with D uncertain. The CDR3 sequence is 14 residues long. The V end lost 3 bases, the J end lost 0 bases, and 8 bases lay between the germline ends. CDR1 is LNHDA and CDR2 is SQIVND in the germline V gene (reference sequence). The CDR3 DNA follows: TGTGCCAGTAGTATCACCGGGGTGAACACTGAAGCTTTCTTT. It yields the protein CASSITGVNTEAFF.

This sequence joins TRBV7-2 and TRBJ1-1; TRBD1 might be the D (6 bases). This CDR3 contains 14 residues. Trimming removed 5 bases at V and 5 bases at J, with 15 bases between. Germline V lookup: CDR1 SGHTA, CDR2 FQGNSA. CDR3 sequence: CASSALLQGTEAFF. As DNA, the CDR3 is TGTGCCAGCAGCGCCCTTCTACAGGGAACTGAAGCTTTCTTT.

The V call is TRBV3-1 (or the pseudogene TRBV3-2), the J call TRBJ2-2; TRBD1 is a possible D gene (6 bases). The germline V gene has CDR1 LGHDT and CDR2 YNNKEL (reference sequence). CDR3 length: 18 amino acids. Trimming stripped 0 bases from V and 2 bases from J, with 16 bases between. The CDR3 sequence: CASSQETPGTLNTGELFF. For the CDR3, the DNA is TGTGCCAGCAGCCAAGAAACCCCCGGGACACTAAACACCGGGGAGCTGTTTTTT.